A selection of T cell receptor beta chains follows, all from one sample in a study of blood T cell repertoires in COVID-19. This table comes from immunoSEQ multiplex PCR, and its TCRdb copy is limited to in-frame clones, with some not included. The table has about 220,000 clones, approximately 81% seen once. Sequencing was performed on peripheral blood. The source of these receptors is a young man with active or convalescent COVID-19. CDR3s include the opening cysteine and the closing phenylalanine or tryptophan. Each record gives: clone size, D gene, V gene, J gene, CDR3 protein, CDR3 DNA. A D gene is named only where the DNA matches it firmly. The listing skips clone size in some rows; elsewhere it reads once, few, many or a size class.

.	.	TRBV5-4	TRBJ2-5	CASSLAGSWGETQYF	TGTGCCAGCAGCTTGGCGGGTAGTTGGGGCGAGACCCAGTACTTC
many	TRBD2	TRBV19	TRBJ2-2	CASSIVLSLAGVSGELFF	TGTGCCAGTAGTATAGTCCTGTCACTAGCGGGAGTATCCGGGGAGCTGTTTTTT
.	TRBD1	TRBV13	TRBJ2-5	CASSFGQGKARETQYF	TGTGCCAGCAGCTTTGGACAGGGAAAGGCAAGAGAGACCCAGTACTTC
.	.	TRBV4-3	TRBJ2-1	CASSQDRVNNEQFF	TGCGCCAGCAGCCAAGACCGCGTTAACAATGAGCAGTTCTTC
.	.	TRBV27	TRBJ1-5	CASVSVLSNQPQHF	TGTGCCAGCGTCTCGGTTCTCTCAAATCAGCCCCAGCATTTT
.	.	TRBV5-4	TRBJ1-1	CASSSGVRDTEAFF	TGTGCCAGCAGCTCGGGGGTGAGGGACACTGAAGCTTTCTTT
.	TRBD2	TRBV4-2	TRBJ2-7	CASSQERGAYEQYF	TGTGCCAGCAGCCAGGAGCGGGGGGCCTACGAGCAGTACTTC
.	.	TRBV4-2	TRBJ2-2	CASTSGGPTGELFF	TGTGCCAGCACCTCAGGGGGGCCCACCGGGGAGCTGTTTTTT
.	TRBD1	TRBV19	TRBJ1-1	CASSTGGHVAFF	TGTGCCAGTAGTACAGGGGGGCATGTAGCTTTCTTT
once	.	TRBV2	TRBJ2-3	CASSEGLSTDTQYF	TGTGCCAGCAGTGAAGGGCTTTCCACAGATACGCAGTATTTT
.	.	TRBV12-3/TRBV12-4	TRBJ2-1	CASSLGRAYEQFF	TGTGCCAGCAGTTTGGGCAGGGCCTATGAGCAGTTCTTC
.	.	TRBV6-5	TRBJ1-5	CASGANSNQPQHF	TGTGCCAGCGGGGCCAATAGCAATCAGCCCCAGCATTTT
.	TRBD1	TRBV6-5	TRBJ1-5	CASSRTGGNNQPQHF	TGTGCCAGCAGCCGCACAGGGGGGAACAATCAGCCCCAGCATTTT
.	.	TRBV6-5	TRBJ2-7	CASSWTPEYEQYF	TGTGCCAGCAGTTGGACACCCGAATACGAGCAGTACTTC
few	.	TRBV6-6	TRBJ2-1	CASLRGASYNEQFF	TGTGCCAGCCTTCGGGGGGCCTCCTACAATGAGCAGTTCTTC
once	.	TRBV2	TRBJ2-7	CASRNAGTSYEQYF	TGTGCCAGCAGAAACGCCGGGACAAGCTACGAGCAGTACTTC
once	.	TRBV28	TRBJ2-1	CASSLVERYNEQFF	TGTGCCAGCAGCTTAGTAGAGAGGTACAATGAGCAGTTCTTC
.	TRBD2	TRBV19	TRBJ2-1	CASSVPLAGLYNEQFF	TGTGCCAGTAGTGTCCCACTAGCGGGCCTCTACAATGAGCAGTTCTTC
.	TRBD2	TRBV5-6	TRBJ2-3	CASSPMLAGGTDTQYF	TGTGCCAGCAGCCCAATGCTAGCGGGAGGGACAGATACGCAGTATTTT
.	.	TRBV5-1	TRBJ2-5	CASSQGLRTQYF	TGCGCCAGCAGCCAGGGCCTAAGGACCCAGTACTTC
.	TRBD2	TRBV19	TRBJ2-1	CASSIWTSGRNNEQFF	TGTGCCAGTAGTATTTGGACTAGCGGGAGGAACAATGAGCAGTTCTTC
.	TRBD1	TRBV11-2	TRBJ1-2	CASSTHYKTGGANYGYTF	TGTGCCAGCAGCACTCACTACAAAACAGGGGGGGCAAACTATGGCTACACCTTC
.	TRBD2	TRBV3-1/TRBV3-2	TRBJ2-7	CASSPRLAVEYEQYF	TGTGCCAGCAGCCCTCGACTAGCGGTCGAATACGAGCAGTACTTC
.	.	TRBV7-9	TRBJ2-7	CASLELSSYEQYF	TGTGCCAGCCTTGAGCTGTCGTCCTACGAGCAGTACTTC
.	.	TRBV5-6	TRBJ2-2	CASSFAGPSGELFF	TGTGCCAGCAGCTTCGCGGGACCCTCCGGGGAGCTGTTTTTT
.	.	TRBV5-6	TRBJ2-3	CASTFRRTGNTDTQYF	TGTGCCAGCACCTTTAGGCGGACCGGGAACACAGATACGCAGTATTTT
.	TRBD1	TRBV7-2	TRBJ1-1	CASSPRQGWTEAFF	TGTGCCAGCAGCCCGCGACAGGGGTGGACTGAAGCTTTCTTT
few	.	TRBV30	TRBJ1-1	CAWSAKPDHGIREAFF	TGTGCCTGGAGCGCGAAGCCTGACCATGGGATTCGGGAGGCTTTCTTT
few	TRBD2	TRBV28	TRBJ2-7	CAVSGGLYEQYF	TGTGCCGTTAGCGGGGGACTCTACGAGCAGTACTTC
.	.	TRBV30	TRBJ2-1	CAWSRAGPSYNEQFF	TGTGCCTGGAGTAGGGCGGGTCCCTCCTACAATGAGCAGTTCTTC
.	.	TRBV21-1	TRBJ1-6	CARNGAGEHSYNSPLHF	TGTGCCAGGAACGGGGCAGGGGAACACTCCTATAATTCACCCCTCCACTTT
.	.	TRBV7-2	TRBJ1-3	CASSGGLSGLGNTIYF	TGTGCCAGCAGCGGCGGTCTATCGGGGTTGGGAAACACCATATATTTT
medium-sized	TRBD2	TRBV6-4	TRBJ2-3	CASSASGGADTQYF	TGTGCCAGCAGTGCTAGCGGGGGGGCAGATACGCAGTATTTT
.	TRBD2	TRBV5-1	TRBJ2-4	CASTLGASGNIQYF	TGCGCCAGCACCCTTGGGGCTAGCGGAAACATTCAGTACTTC
.	.	TRBV28	TRBJ2-7	CASTPAGYSSYEQYF	TGTGCCAGCACCCCCGCAGGCTATAGCTCCTACGAGCAGTACTTC
.	TRBD1	TRBV5-4	TRBJ1-5	CASSRDRDQPQHF	TGTGCCAGCAGCCGGGACAGAGATCAGCCCCAGCATTTT
.	.	TRBV4-1	TRBJ2-3	CASSRTGNRADTQYF	TGCGCCAGCAGCCGGACTGGTAATCGGGCAGATACGCAGTATTTT
.	.	TRBV30	TRBJ1-3	CAWSVMVALQGGNTIYF	TGTGCCTGGAGTGTAATGGTAGCGCTACAGGGTGGAAACACCATATATTTT
.	.	TRBV5-1	TRBJ2-1	CATRRGTVNEQFF	TGCGCCACCCGGAGGGGGACAGTTAATGAGCAGTTCTTC
.	TRBD1	TRBV4-1	TRBJ1-1	CASSQTEDRAGTEAFF	TGCGCCAGCAGCCAAACCGAGGACAGGGCCGGCACTGAAGCTTTCTTT
.	TRBD2	TRBV11-2	TRBJ2-7	CASSLRGVYEQYF	TGTGCCAGCAGCTTACGGGGGGTCTACGAGCAGTACTTC
.	.	TRBV2	TRBJ1-6	CASGKEMALNSPLHF	TGTGCCAGCGGTAAGGAGATGGCTCTAAATTCACCCCTCCACTTT
once	.	TRBV2	TRBJ2-5	CASSGGPKETQYF	TGTGCCAGCAGTGGGGGCCCGAAAGAGACCCAGTACTTC
.	.	TRBV30	TRBJ2-7	CAWSVLGRNREQYF	TGTGCCTGGAGTGTGCTGGGCCGGAACCGCGAGCAGTACTTC
.	TRBD1	TRBV6-6	TRBJ1-1	CASSYGQGGTEAFF	TGTGCCAGCAGTTACGGACAGGGGGGTACTGAAGCTTTCTTT
.	TRBD1	TRBV5-1	TRBJ1-2	CASSSGTGNYGYTF	TGCGCCAGCAGCTCCGGGACAGGGAACTATGGCTACACCTTC
.	.	TRBV7-6	TRBJ2-2	CASSRFQGKNTGELFF	TGTGCCAGCAGCCGGTTCCAGGGGAAGAACACCGGGGAGCTGTTTTTT
.	TRBD1	TRBV10-3	TRBJ1-3	CAISAPTGVLGGNTIYF	TGTGCCATCAGTGCGCCCACAGGGGTTTTGGGTGGAAACACCATATATTTT
.	.	TRBV6-1	TRBJ1-2	CASSEPGYGYTF	TGTGCCAGCAGTGAGCCCGGTTACGGCTACACCTTC
.	.	TRBV15	TRBJ1-6	CATSARQDSPLHF	TGTGCCACCAGCGCCCGACAGGATTCACCCCTCCACTTT
.	TRBD2	TRBV4-1	TRBJ2-7	CASSPIRTSGSYEQYF	TGCGCCAGCAGCCCTATAAGGACTAGCGGTTCCTACGAGCAGTACTTC
.	.	TRBV5-8	TRBJ2-6	CASSLRGSGANVLTF	TGTGCCAGCAGCTTGCGGGGCTCTGGGGCCAACGTCCTGACTTTC
.	.	TRBV28	TRBJ2-3	CASSPGGEDTQYF	TGTGCCAGCAGCCCTGGCGGGGAAGATACGCAGTATTTT
once	TRBD1	TRBV28	TRBJ1-2	CASGEQGVGLYGYTF	TGTGCCAGCGGCGAACAGGGGGTGGGCCTCTATGGCTACACCTTC
once	.	TRBV30	TRBJ2-3	CAWRLAVTTDTQYF	TGTGCCTGGAGACTTGCGGTAACCACAGATACGCAGTATTTT
.	.	TRBV15	TRBJ2-7	CATSRDTGKKGEQYF	TGTGCCACCAGCAGAGATACGGGGAAAAAGGGCGAGCAGTACTTC
.	.	TRBV9	TRBJ2-1	CASSVAGQKYNEQFF	TGTGCCAGCAGCGTAGCAGGACAAAAATACAATGAGCAGTTCTTC